This T cell receptor (beta chain) was identified in a study of T cell repertoires in cytomegalovirus infection. The overall study: A matching HLA type, together with CMV infection, was signaled by public TCR beta signatures.

In TCRdb, the reads were re-called with MiXCR into one record per CDR3 protein. The sample has around 230,000 distinct CDR3 sequences; under 8.5% are singletons. Ten or more counts support this clonotype. Germline CDR1 and CDR2: SEHNR and FQNEAQ (reference sequence). The V gene lost 1 base and the J gene lost 2 bases, with 5 bases spanning the gap. The CDR3 loop spans 13 amino acids. This receptor was taken from a human donor in good health (CMV status not recorded). Some clones in this sample may be carry-over from other donors' samples. V gene TRBV7-9 combines with J gene TRBJ1-1; D unresolved. Specimen: PBMCs. CDR3 nucleotide sequence: TGTGCCAGCAGCTTAGAATCCAACACTGAAGCTTTCTTT. Amino acid sequence: CASSLESNTEAFF.